The source of this TCR beta chain is a study of blood T cell repertoires in COVID-19. In the study's own analysis: By means of reference gene primer amplification, nucleated cell counts were estimated. Profiling relied on immunoSEQ multiplex PCR, and the TCRdb table lists in-frame clones only, not all of them. V and J calls and clone size come straight from that table; D and trimming were deduced from the DNA. The sample consists of some 100,000 clones, almost 80% of them appearing once. V was pared by 5 bases and J by 4 bases, with 6 bases of the junction left unmatched. This CDR3 is built from 14 residues. The germline V gene encodes CDR1 SGHTA and CDR2 FQGNSA.

This chain uses TRBV7-2 with TRBJ1-1; TRBD1 matches at 8 bases. This clonotype was sampled from a man between 65 and 80 years old with active or convalescent COVID-19. Sequencing used peripheral blood. CDR3 coding DNA: TGTGCCAGCAGCCGTGACAGGGGTGGCACTGAAGCTTTCTTT. Its translation is CASSRDRGGTEAFF.